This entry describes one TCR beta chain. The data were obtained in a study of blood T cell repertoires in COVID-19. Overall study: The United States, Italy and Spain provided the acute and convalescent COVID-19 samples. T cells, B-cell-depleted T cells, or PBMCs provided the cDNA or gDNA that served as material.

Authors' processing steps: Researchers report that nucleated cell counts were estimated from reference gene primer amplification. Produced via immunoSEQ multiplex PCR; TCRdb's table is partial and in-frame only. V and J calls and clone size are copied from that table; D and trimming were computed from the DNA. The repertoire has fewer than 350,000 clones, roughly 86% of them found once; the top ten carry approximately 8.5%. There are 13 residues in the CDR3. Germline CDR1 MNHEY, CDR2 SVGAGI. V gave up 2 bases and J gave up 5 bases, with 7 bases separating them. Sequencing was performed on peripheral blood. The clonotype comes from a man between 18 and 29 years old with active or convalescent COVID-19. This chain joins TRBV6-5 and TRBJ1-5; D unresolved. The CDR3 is CASSYMSDQPQHF. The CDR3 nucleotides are TGTGCCAGCAGTTACATGTCAGATCAGCCCCAGCATTTT.